The next 7 T cell receptor beta chains were all read from a single sample in a study of identical twins. TCRdb re-derived calls from the 5' RACE reads in MiXCR, one entry per CDR3 protein. The repertoire holds 700,000 to 950,000 distinct CDR3 sequences, with 12% as singletons. The data were also submitted as part of a second study, on yellow fever vaccine responses in identical twins.

The sample comprised PBMCs. Source of these receptors: a young woman in good health.

The CDR3 DNA reads as TGTGCCAGCAGCCGAGGACAGGGACAGGGTTACGAGCAGTACGTC. It translates to CASSRGQGQGYEQYV. The chain has TRBV12-3 or TRBV12-4 and TRBJ2-7, with 9 bases that match TRBD1. CDR3 length: 15 residues. V was pared by 6 bases and J by 4 bases, with 10 bases of the junction left unmatched.

This clonotype was seen more than once but under ten times. V gene TRBV7-2 combines with J gene TRBJ2-7; 12 bases agree with TRBD1. Germline CDR1 SGHTA, CDR2 FQGNSA. The V and J ends lost 5 bases and 1 base, in that order; junction bases with no gene match: 6. The CDR3 extends over 16 amino acids. The CDR3 reads CASSTPGQGASYEQYF. The DNA of the CDR3 is TGTGCCAGCAGCACCCCGGGACAGGGGGCATCCTACGAGCAGTACTTC.

Only a few counts were recorded for this clonotype. The chain links TRBV5-1 to TRBJ2-2; D is perhaps TRBD1 (5 bases). V lost 2 bases, J lost 8 bases, and 19 bases lay in between. Germline CDR1 and CDR2: SGHRS and YFSETQ. The CDR3 loop spans 16 amino acids. The DNA for the CDR3 is TGCGCCAGCAGCTTACCCGGACAATCAAGCAGGGGGGAGCTGTTTTTT. Translation: CASSLPGQSSRGELFF. Supplemented by reference TRBV5-1 and TRBJ2-2, the full variable domain reads KAGVTQTPRYLIKTRGQQVTLSCSPISGHRSVSWYQQTPGQGLQFLFEYFSETQRNKGNFPGRFSGRQFSNSRSEMNVSTLELGDSALYLCASSLPGQSSRGELFFGEGSRLTVL.

This clonotype showed up just once. This sequence joins TRBV3-1 and TRBJ2-1, with D uncertain. The CDR3 spans 15 residues. V was shortened by 8 bases and J by 5 bases, with 19 bases between the two germline ends. Germline V gene data show CDR1 as LGHDT and CDR2 as YNNKEL (reference sequence). CDR3 residues: CASGRGRQVNNEQFF. CDR3 sequence (DNA): TGTGCCAGCGGCCGCGGAAGGCAGGTCAACAATGAGCAGTTCTTC.

In this sample, this clonotype turned up many times. The chain has TRBV4-1 and TRBJ2-6; perhaps TRBD1 as D (5 bases). V lost 0 bases, J lost 0 bases, and 9 bases lay in between. The germline gives CDR1 MGHRA, CDR2 YSYEKL. CDR3 length: 17 amino acids. The CDR3 region has the DNA TGCGCCAGCAGCCAAGAAAGGGGAATCTCTGGGGCCAACGTCCTGACTTTC. It translates to CASSQERGISGANVLTF.

V is TRBV7-9 and J is TRBJ2-3; TRBD1 aligns across 8 bases. V dropped 3 bases and J dropped 0; count of bases not matched to a gene: 8. CDR1 SEHNR and CDR2 FQNEAQ come from the germline V gene (reference sequence). The length of the CDR3 is 17 residues. CDR3 DNA sequence: TGTGCCAGCAGCTTGGTTCCCCGGGACAGGAGCACAGATACGCAGTATTTT. It yields the protein CASSLVPRDRSTDTQYF.

This clonotype appeared many times. At one of its ends the junction is not consistent with the germline gene, which may arise from a read error. The gene calls are TRBV20-1 and TRBJ2-1; 7 positions match TRBD2. The CDR3 contains 14 residues. Per the germline V gene, CDR1 is DFQATT and CDR2 is SNEGSKA (reference sequence). The CDR3 here is CSARDGRAAIEQFF. The CDR3 DNA is TGCAGTGCCAGAGATGGGAGGGCGGCCATTGAGCAGTTCTTC.